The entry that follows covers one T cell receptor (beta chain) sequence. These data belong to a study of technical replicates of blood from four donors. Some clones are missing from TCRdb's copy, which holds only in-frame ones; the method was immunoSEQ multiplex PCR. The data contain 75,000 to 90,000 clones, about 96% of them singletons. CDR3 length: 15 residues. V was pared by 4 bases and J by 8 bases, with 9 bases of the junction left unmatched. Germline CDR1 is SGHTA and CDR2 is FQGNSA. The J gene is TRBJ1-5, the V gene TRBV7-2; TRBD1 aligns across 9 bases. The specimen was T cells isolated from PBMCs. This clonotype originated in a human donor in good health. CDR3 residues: CASSWGQGLGEPQHF. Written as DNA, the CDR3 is TGTGCCAGCAGCTGGGGACAGGGTCTTGGTGAGCCCCAGCATTTT.